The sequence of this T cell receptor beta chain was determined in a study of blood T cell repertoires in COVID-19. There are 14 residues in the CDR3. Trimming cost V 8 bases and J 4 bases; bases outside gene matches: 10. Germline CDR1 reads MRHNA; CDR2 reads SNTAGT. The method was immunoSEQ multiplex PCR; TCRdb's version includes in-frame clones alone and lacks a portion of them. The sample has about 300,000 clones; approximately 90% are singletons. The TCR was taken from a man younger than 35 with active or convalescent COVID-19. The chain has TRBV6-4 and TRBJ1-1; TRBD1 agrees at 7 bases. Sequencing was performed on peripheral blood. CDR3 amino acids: CASGRDSGSTEAFF. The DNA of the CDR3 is TGTGCCAGCGGAAGGGACAGTGGGTCCACTGAAGCTTTCTTT.